One and the same sample provided the 26 T cell receptor beta chains below, sequenced in a study of technical replicates of blood from a few donors (TCRdb year 2017). Library preparation used the immunoSEQ multiplex PCR assay. TCRdb retrieved this table from immuneACCESS and kept in-frame rearrangements only. Not all clones are present; in checked studies, unresolved V genes account for under half, and no reason is known for the remainder. This sample comprises roughly 70,000 clones, more than 85% of them detected only once. The ten largest clones capture around 4.5% of the sample. The sequenced material came from PBMCs. Receptors were obtained from a human donor in good health. Some clones in this sample may be carry-over from other donors' samples.

With regard to this clone: Germline is not matched at one junction end, which may reflect a read error. The chain carries TRBV7-2 and TRBJ2-3; D is possibly TRBD2 (6 bases). In germline, CDR1 is SGHTA, CDR2 FQGNSA. This CDR3 comprises 13 residues. The chain's CDR3 is CVSSLGRPDTQYF. The DNA of the CDR3 is TGTGTCAGCAGCTTAGGGAGGCCAGATACGCAGTATTTT.

This clone was detected only once. The chain employs TRBV2 and TRBJ1-1, with 9 bases fitting TRBD1. Germline V gene data show CDR1 as SNHLY and CDR2 as FYNNEI. The CDR3 length is 14 residues. V lost 6 bases and J lost 1; bases outside the gene matches: 3. For the CDR3, the DNA is TGTGCCAGCAGAATACAGGGGGCGAACACTGAAGCTTTCTTT. It translates to CASRIQGANTEAFF.

The V call is TRBV19, the J call TRBJ2-1; D call uncertain. Germline CDR1 and CDR2: LNHDA and SQIVND (reference sequence). Trimming removed 5 bases at V and 3 bases at J, with 8 bases between. The CDR3 spans 13 residues. The CDR3 spells CASSVRYYNEQFF. The DNA for the CDR3 is TGTGCCAGTAGTGTCCGTTACTACAATGAGCAGTTCTTC.

The chain links TRBV7-8 to TRBJ2-7, with 8 bases matching TRBD2. V was clipped by 5 bases and J by 3 bases; unmatched bases: 9. Germline V gives CDR1 SGHVS, CDR2 FQNEAQ. CDR3 length equals 15 residues. CDR3 DNA sequence: TGTGCCAGCAGCGGGGGCGGGGGGCCATACTACGAGCAGTACTTC. This translates into CASSGGGGPYYEQYF.

V usage is TRBV7-6 and J usage is TRBJ1-1, with D possibly being TRBD1 (6 bases). The CDR3 spans 14 residues. V lost 5 bases and J lost 4, with 14 bases in between. The germline gives CDR1 SGHVS, CDR2 FNYEAQ. CDR3 sequence reads: CASSAQGTGTEAFF. The CDR3, as DNA: TGTGCCAGCAGCGCCCAGGGGACGGGCACTGAAGCTTTCTTT.

The chain uses TRBV7-2 and TRBJ1-2, with a tentative D call TRBD1 (6 bases). V lost 3 bases and J lost 4, with 15 bases in between. Germline loops: CDR1 SGHTA, CDR2 FQGNSA. The CDR3 contains 15 residues. CDR3 coding DNA: TGTGCCAGCAGCTTGCAGGGGACAACTGCCTATGGCTACACCTTC. Protein: CASSLQGTTAYGYTF.

The chain couples TRBV6-5 to TRBJ2-1, with D possibly TRBD1 on 6 matching bases. V was cut by 6 bases and J by 7 bases, with 16 bases left in between. This CDR3 comprises 14 residues. Germline V CDR1 and CDR2: MNHEY, SVGAGI. The CDR3 is CASRTGTGWNEQFF. CDR3 nucleotide sequence: TGTGCCAGCAGAACAGGGACGGGGTGGAATGAGCAGTTCTTC.

This rearrangement joins TRBV13 to TRBJ1-3; 7 positions agree with TRBD1. V dropped 3 bases and J dropped 2; count of bases not matched to a gene: 1. Per germline, CDR1 PRHDT and CDR2 FYEKMQ (reference sequence). This CDR3 region has 14 residues. The CDR3 bases are TGTGCCAGCAGCTTGGGACAGCCTGGAAACACCATATATTTT. Translation gives CASSLGQPGNTIYF.

This clone is a singleton in its sample. The chain has TRBV9 and TRBJ1-2, with D hard to call. Germline V gene data show CDR1 as SGDLS and CDR2 as YYNGEE. This CDR3 contains 13 residues. V lost 0 bases and J lost 8, with 11 bases in between. CDR3: CASSVASGGGYTF. The CDR3 nucleotides are TGTGCCAGCAGCGTAGCGTCAGGCGGGGGCTACACCTTC.

By sample share, this clone is medium-sized. The J gene is TRBJ1-3, the V gene TRBV7-9; 7 bases fit TRBD1. Germline lookup yields CDR1 SEHNR and CDR2 FQNEAQ (reference sequence). The length of the CDR3 is 14 residues. V gave up 4 bases and J gave up 4 bases; unmatched junction bases: 4. The CDR3 region is CASSWGQTGNTIYF. CDR3 DNA sequence: TGTGCCAGCAGCTGGGGACAGACGGGAAACACCATATATTTT. The variable domain in full, completed from reference TRBV7-9 and TRBJ1-3, reads DTGVSQNPRHKITKRGQNVTFRCDPISEHNRLYWYRQTLGQGPEFLTYFQNEAQLEKSRLLSDRFSAERPKGSFSTLEIQRTEQGDSAMYLCASSWGQTGNTIYFGEGSWLTVV.

This clone has a single count. V usage is TRBV6-5 and J usage is TRBJ2-7; 10 bases are a match to TRBD2. V gave up 2 bases and J gave up 2 bases; unmatched junction bases: 3. Germline V gene data show CDR1 as MNHEY and CDR2 as SVGAGI. The CDR3 loop spans 15 amino acids. The CDR3, as DNA: TGTGCCAGCAGTTACGGAACTAGCGGGACCTACGAGCAGTACTTC. Amino acids: CASSYGTSGTYEQYF.

V usage is TRBV7-2 and J usage is TRBJ1-3, with no clear D. The germline V and J ends were trimmed by 5 bases and 0 bases, with 11 bases remaining between them. The CDR3 is 15 amino acids. Germline CDR1 SGHTA, CDR2 FQGNSA. In DNA, the CDR3 is TGTGCCAGCAGCCAGGACTCGGGCTCTGGAAACACCATATATTTT. Translating it yields CASSQDSGSGNTIYF.

The chain links TRBV9 to TRBJ1-4; 9 nucleotides line up with TRBD1. J lost 8 bases, V lost 0 bases, and 2 bases had no gene match. This CDR3 has 14 residues. Germline CDR1 and CDR2: SGDLS and YYNGEE. The CDR3 loop is CASSVVDRGEKLFF. The CDR3 bases are TGTGCCAGCAGCGTAGTCGACAGGGGGGAAAAACTGTTTTTT.

The chain links TRBV5-4 to TRBJ2-7; the match to TRBD1 covers 11 bases. Germline V CDR1 and CDR2: SGHNT, YYREEE (reference sequence). J was trimmed by 7 bases and V by 1 base; bases with no gene match: 7. The CDR3 loop spans 15 amino acids. CDR3 protein: CASSLLGQGAREQYF. The CDR3 nucleotides are TGTGCCAGCAGCTTGTTAGGACAGGGGGCGAGAGAGCAGTACTTC.

The genes are TRBV19 and TRBJ2-7; 9 nucleotides agree with TRBD1. The J segment lost 1 base and the V segment lost 6 bases, leaving 13 bases of the junction unmatched. This CDR3 spans 17 amino acids. Germline V gene lookup returns CDR1 LNHDA and CDR2 SQIVND (reference sequence). CDR3 protein: CASSSKVDRGFSYEQYF. In DNA, the CDR3 is TGTGCCAGTAGCTCAAAAGTGGACAGGGGTTTTTCCTACGAGCAGTACTTC.

This clone was counted a single time. The chain couples TRBV7-8 to TRBJ2-7; 15 positions match TRBD2. Trimming took 6 bases from V and 2 from J; bases not matched to a gene: 5. Germline lookup yields CDR1 SGHVS and CDR2 FQNEAQ. This CDR3 is built from 16 residues. Written as DNA, the CDR3 is TGTGCCAGCAGAGGGACTAGCGGGGGGTATACCTACGAGCAGTACTTC. Residues: CASRGTSGGYTYEQYF.

The chain is built from TRBV30 and TRBJ1-4; D is undetermined. The CDR3 sequence is 14 residues long. Germline V gives CDR1 GTSNPN, CDR2 SVGIG (reference sequence). The V end lost 5 bases, the J end lost 5 bases, and 15 bases lay between the germline ends. CDR3 nucleotide sequence: TGTGCCTGGGCGGGTGGTACGGCGAATGAAAAACTGTTTTTT. As protein: CAWAGGTANEKLFF.

This clone was picked up one time. The V and J genes are TRBV2 and TRBJ2-7, with 11 positions matching TRBD1. With V trimmed by 8 bases and J by 5 bases, 5 bases remained unmatched. The CDR3 has 13 residues. Germline V gives CDR1 SNHLY, CDR2 FYNNEI. The CDR3 coding sequence is TGTGCCAGCGGACAGGGGGCTTGGAACGAGCAGTACTTC. Its translation is CASGQGAWNEQYF.

The J gene is TRBJ2-1, the V gene TRBV7-9, with 15 nucleotides matching TRBD2. The J segment lost 8 bases and the V segment lost 5 bases, leaving 4 bases of the junction unmatched. The CDR3 runs to 15 residues. Germline V lookup: CDR1 SEHNR, CDR2 FQNEAQ (reference sequence). CDR3 sequence (DNA): TGTGCCAGCAGCCGGACTAGCGGGAGGGTGGATGAGCAGTTCTTC. Amino acids: CASSRTSGRVDEQFF.

This clone was recorded only once. The V call is TRBV29-1, the J call TRBJ1-2; 7 bases map to TRBD1. The CDR3 totals 13 residues. After removal of 3 bases from V and 7 bases from J, the junction contained 8 bases not matched to a gene. Per the germline V gene, CDR1 is SQVTM and CDR2 is ANQGSEA. CDR3 coding DNA: TGCAGCGTTGAGGGGGAGACAGGGCTTGGCTACACCTTC. Translated: CSVEGETGLGYTF.

The gene calls are TRBV27 and TRBJ2-1; 7 bases are a match to TRBD1. V shed 6 bases, J shed 9 bases, and the junction held 8 bases outside the gene matches. From germline, CDR1 is MNHEY and CDR2 SMNVEV (reference sequence). This CDR3 region has 13 residues. The CDR3 reads CASRRTGAVEQFF. The CDR3 bases are TGTGCCAGCAGAAGAACAGGGGCTGTTGAGCAGTTCTTC.

In its sample, this clone was seen once. CDR3 DNA sequence: TGTGCCAGCAGCAGCATTTACAGGGGGCATATCTACGAGCAGTACTTC. Residues: CASSSIYRGHIYEQYF. The chain recombines TRBV7-6 with TRBJ2-7; TRBD1 agrees at 9 bases. The length of the CDR3 is 16 residues. Germline V CDR1 and CDR2: SGHVS, FNYEAQ. Trimming cost V 5 bases and J 3 bases; bases outside gene matches: 11.

This rearrangement joins TRBV11-3 to TRBJ2-3; 10 nucleotides match TRBD1. This CDR3 spans 15 amino acids. CDR1 and CDR2 from the germline V gene are SGHNT and YENEEA. Unmatched junction bases numbered 6, after V lost 5 bases and J lost 4 bases. CDR3 bases: TGTGCCAGCAGCACGGGACAGGGGTCCCCAGATACGCAGTATTTT. Translating it yields CASSTGQGSPDTQYF.

V usage is TRBV6-4 and J usage is TRBJ2-5; maybe TRBD2 (6 bases). The CDR3 length is 14 residues. Germline loops: CDR1 MRHNA, CDR2 SNTAGT. The germline V and J ends were trimmed by 3 bases and 5 bases, with 13 bases remaining between them. CDR3 coding DNA: TGTGCCAGCAGTGAGAGTGGAGGGGCGGAGACCCAGTACTTC. Amino acid sequence: CASSESGGAETQYF.

The chain joins TRBV30 to TRBJ2-1; TRBD2 matches 10 bases. The CDR3 runs to 17 residues. In germline, CDR1 is GTSNPN, CDR2 SVGIG (reference sequence). V shed 5 bases, J shed 7 bases, and the junction held 17 bases outside the gene matches. The CDR3 protein is CAWGGGSSGRAENEQFF. In DNA, the CDR3 is TGTGCCTGGGGAGGGGGCTCAAGCGGGAGGGCCGAAAATGAGCAGTTCTTC.

The chain carries TRBV7-9 and TRBJ2-1, with 7 positions matching TRBD1. The CDR3 is 13 amino acids. Germline CDR1 and CDR2: SEHNR and FQNEAQ (reference sequence). J was trimmed by 9 bases and V by 5 bases; bases with no gene match: 7. DNA of the CDR3: TGTGCCAGCAGCGAAGGGGGCGGAACTGAGCAGTTCTTC. As protein: CASSEGGGTEQFF. Together with reference TRBV7-9 and TRBJ2-1, the CDR3 gives the full variable domain: DTGVSQNPRHKITKRGQNVTFRCDPISEHNRLYWYRQTLGQGPEFLTYFQNEAQLEKSRLLSDRFSAERPKGSFSTLEIQRTEQGDSAMYLCASSEGGGTEQFFGPGTRLTVL.